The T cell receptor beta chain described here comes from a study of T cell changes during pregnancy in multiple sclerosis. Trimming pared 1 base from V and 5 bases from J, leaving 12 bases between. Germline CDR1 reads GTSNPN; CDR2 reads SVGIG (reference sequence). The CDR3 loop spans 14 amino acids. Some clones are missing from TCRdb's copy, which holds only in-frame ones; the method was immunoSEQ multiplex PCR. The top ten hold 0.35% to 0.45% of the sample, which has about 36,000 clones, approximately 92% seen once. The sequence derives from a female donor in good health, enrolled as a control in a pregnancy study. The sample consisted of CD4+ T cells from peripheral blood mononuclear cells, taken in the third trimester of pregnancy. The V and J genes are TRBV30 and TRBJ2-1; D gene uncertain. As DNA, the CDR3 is TGTGCCTGGAGTGCGTACTCCCCTAACAATGAGCAGTTCTTC. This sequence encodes CAWSAYSPNNEQFF.